This passage covers 11 T cell receptor beta chains from one sample sequenced in a study of T cells after yellow fever vaccination. Using its own MiXCR run on the 5' RACE reads, TCRdb lists one record per CDR3 protein. The sample shows some 550,000 distinct CDR3 sequences, less than 20% of them seen only once. The sample was PBMCs, taken 15 days after the yellow fever booster vaccination. These receptors were taken from a man aged 25 to 45 who received the YFV17D yellow fever vaccine.

The chain combines TRBV19 with TRBJ2-7, with 7 bases matching TRBD1. This CDR3 region has 14 residues. V gave up 7 bases and J gave up 1 base; unmatched junction bases: 7. Per the germline V gene, CDR1 is LNHDA and CDR2 is SQIVND (reference sequence). The CDR3 region is CASTLTGSSYEQYF. The CDR3 nucleotides are TGTGCCAGTACCCTGACAGGGAGTTCCTACGAGCAGTACTTC.

The genes are TRBV4-3 and TRBJ2-2, with TRBD1 identical over 8 bases. The CDR3 length is 16 residues. CDR1 is LGHNA, CDR2 YSLEER, per germline. J was trimmed by 1 base and V by 3 bases; bases with no gene match: 4. This CDR3 is CASSQDRDLNTGELFF. The CDR3 coding sequence is TGCGCCAGCAGCCAGGACAGGGACCTGAACACCGGGGAGCTGTTTTTT.

The rearrangement links TRBV5-1 to TRBJ2-5, with 7 bases matching TRBD2. J lost 1 base, V lost 4 bases, and 7 bases had no gene match. The germline CDR1 and CDR2 sequences are SGHRS and YFSETQ. This CDR3 region has 15 residues. CDR3 DNA: TGCGCCAGCAGCGGACCCCCGGGGGGCCAAGAGACCCAGTACTTC. This encodes CASSGPPGGQETQYF.

This clonotype turned up a few times. This sequence joins TRBV7-9 and TRBJ1-1; possibly TRBD1 for D (6 bases). V was pared by 3 bases and J by 8 bases, with 13 bases between. CDR1 is SEHNR, CDR2 FQNEAQ, per germline (reference sequence). The CDR3 is made up of 13 amino acids. The CDR3 is CASSLDSPNEAFF. The CDR3 DNA reads as TGTGCCAGCAGCTTGGACAGCCCTAACGAAGCTTTCTTT. The full variable domain, in which reference TRBV7-9 and TRBJ1-1 provide the parts outside the CDR3, is DTGVSQNPRHKITKRGQNVTFRCDPISEHNRLYWYRQTLGQGPEFLTYFQNEAQLEKSRLLSDRFSAERPKGSFSTLEIQRTEQGDSAMYLCASSLDSPNEAFFGQGTRLTVV.

This clonotype was picked up a small number of times. The chain is built from TRBV28 and TRBJ2-1, with 7 bases that match TRBD1. The J segment lost 0 bases and the V segment lost 5 bases, leaving 10 bases of the junction unmatched. The CDR3 spans 17 residues. Germline assignment: CDR1 MDHEN and CDR2 SYDVKM. The CDR3 sequence: CASSGLTDRSSYNEQFF. CDR3 DNA: TGTGCCAGCAGTGGTCTAACGGACAGGAGCTCCTACAATGAGCAGTTCTTC.

The V gene is TRBV29-1, the J gene TRBJ2-2; D remains ambiguous. This CDR3 has 11 amino acids. V was shortened by 7 bases and J by 4 bases, with 7 bases between the two germline ends. Per germline, CDR1 SQVTM and CDR2 ANQGSEA. CDR3 region: CSAFRTGELFF. CDR3 DNA sequence: TGCAGCGCCTTCCGCACCGGGGAGCTGTTTTTT.

Of note for this clonotype: It is unclear where the CDR3 begins or ends on the DNA, so no DNA is shown, and the CDR3 is as TCRdb lists it. J is TRBJ2-7 and V is TRBV20-1; TRBD1 was called by the table and not checked on the DNA. The CDR3 has 15 amino acids, counting both end residues. Germline V gene lookup returns CDR1 DFQATT and CDR2 SNEGSKA (reference sequence). The CDR3 spells CSAVPGGSQTYEQYF.

This chain joins TRBV3-1 and TRBJ1-1; 9 bases line up with TRBD1. Germline V CDR1 and CDR2: LGHDT, YNNKEL (reference sequence). V shed 7 bases, J shed 4 bases, and the junction held 10 bases outside the gene matches. The CDR3 has 15 amino acids. DNA for the CDR3: TGTGCCAGCACCCCGGGGTCGGACAGGGGCACTGAAGCTTTCTTT. It specifies CASTPGSDRGTEAFF. The whole variable domain, filled in from reference TRBV3-1 and TRBJ1-1, reads DTAVSQTPKYLVTQMGNDKSIKCEQNLGHDTMYWYKQDSKKFLKIMFSYNNKELIINETVPNRFSPKSPDKAHLNLHINSLELGDSAVYFCASTPGSDRGTEAFFGQGTRLTVV.

There are a few counts of this clonotype. V and J are TRBV9 and TRBJ2-1, with TRBD1 identical over 7 bases. J gave up 2 bases and V 5 bases, and 4 bases lay outside the gene matches. CDR1 and CDR2 from the germline V gene are SGDLS and YYNGEE. The CDR3 runs 14 residues. The CDR3 DNA sequence: TGTGCCAGCAGGAAGGGACAGACCTACAATGAGCAGTTCTTC. This encodes CASRKGQTYNEQFF. Together with reference TRBV9 and TRBJ2-1, the CDR3 gives the full variable domain: DSGVTQTPKHLITATGQRVTLRCSPRSGDLSVYWYQQSLDQGLQFLIQYYNGEERAKGNILERFSAQQFPDLHSELNLSSLELGDSALYFCASRKGQTYNEQFFGPGTRLTVL.

The V call is TRBV7-2, the J call TRBJ2-7, with 12 positions matching TRBD2. V trimming: 5 bases; J trimming: 4 bases; junction bases outside the gene matches: 6. The CDR3 extends over 15 amino acids. Germline V lookup: CDR1 SGHTA, CDR2 FQGNSA. The DNA of the CDR3 is TGTGCCAGCAGCACCCGGACTAGCGGGGCTTACGAGCAGTACTTC. Amino acids: CASSTRTSGAYEQYF.

This clonotype was seen a handful of times. The chain carries TRBV7-2 and TRBJ1-1; no reliable D call. The CDR3 runs to 12 residues. V lost 1 base, J lost 13 bases, and 13 bases lay in between. Germline V gives CDR1 SGHTA, CDR2 FQGNSA. The chain's CDR3 is CASSLVPDAVFF. The CDR3, as DNA: TGTGCCAGCAGCTTAGTTCCCGACGCCGTTTTCTTT. Filled out from reference TRBV7-2 and TRBJ1-1, the complete variable domain reads GAGVSQSPSNKVTEKGKDVELRCDPISGHTALYWYRQSLGQGLEFLIYFQGNSAPDKSGLPSDRFSAERTGGSVSTLTIQRTQQEDSAVYLCASSLVPDAVFFGQGTRLTVV.